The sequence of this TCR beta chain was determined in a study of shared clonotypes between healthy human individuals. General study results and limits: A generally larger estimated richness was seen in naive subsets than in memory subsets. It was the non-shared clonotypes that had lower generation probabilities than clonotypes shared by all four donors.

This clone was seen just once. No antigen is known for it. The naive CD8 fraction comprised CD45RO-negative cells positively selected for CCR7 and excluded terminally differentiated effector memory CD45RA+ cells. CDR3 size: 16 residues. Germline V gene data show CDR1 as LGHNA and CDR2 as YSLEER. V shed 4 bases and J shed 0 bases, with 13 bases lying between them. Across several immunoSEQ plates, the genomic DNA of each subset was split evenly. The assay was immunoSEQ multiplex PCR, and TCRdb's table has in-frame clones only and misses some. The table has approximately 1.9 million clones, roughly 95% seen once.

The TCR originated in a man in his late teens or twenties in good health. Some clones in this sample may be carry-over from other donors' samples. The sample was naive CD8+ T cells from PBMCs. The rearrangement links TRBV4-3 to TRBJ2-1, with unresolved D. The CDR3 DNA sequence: TGCGCCAGCAGCCCCGGTAGACTTAACTCCTACAATGAGCAGTTCTTC. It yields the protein CASSPGRLNSYNEQFF.